The clone carrying this TCR beta chain turned up a few times. What it binds is unknown. The junction had 4 bases not matched to a gene; V was cut back by 5 bases and J by 2 bases. Germline CDR1 MNHEY, CDR2 SVGAGI. The CDR3 has 15 amino acids. The sample belongs to a study of cytomegalovirus exposure and HLA in healthy donors. Study-wide background: From 150 million to 200 million T cells, an earlier analysis saw roughly 120 million unique TCR beta sequences. Early released data had around 89 million unique TCRs, all coming from HLA-typed donors.

Whole-study results and caveats: A reported reduction in N-insertions relative to the 666-donor mean was seen in an Asian-associated ancestry cluster in a later analysis. The authors excluded some V segments, including TRBV6-2 and TRBV6-3, as indistinguishable.

13 Jbeta primers and 60 Vbeta primers were used for the PCR. Sequenced by immunoSEQ multiplex PCR; TCRdb stores in-frame clones only, minus some. Here the sample spans roughly 180,000 clones, 80% being singletons. This chain joins TRBV6-5 and TRBJ1-5; 9 positions agree with TRBD1. The material sequenced was PBMCs. The source is a woman in her 50s in good health and CMV-seropositive. The CDR3 here is CASSTGQGGNQPQHF. The CDR3 region has the DNA TGTGCCAGCAGTACGGGACAGGGAGGCAATCAGCCCCAGCATTTT.